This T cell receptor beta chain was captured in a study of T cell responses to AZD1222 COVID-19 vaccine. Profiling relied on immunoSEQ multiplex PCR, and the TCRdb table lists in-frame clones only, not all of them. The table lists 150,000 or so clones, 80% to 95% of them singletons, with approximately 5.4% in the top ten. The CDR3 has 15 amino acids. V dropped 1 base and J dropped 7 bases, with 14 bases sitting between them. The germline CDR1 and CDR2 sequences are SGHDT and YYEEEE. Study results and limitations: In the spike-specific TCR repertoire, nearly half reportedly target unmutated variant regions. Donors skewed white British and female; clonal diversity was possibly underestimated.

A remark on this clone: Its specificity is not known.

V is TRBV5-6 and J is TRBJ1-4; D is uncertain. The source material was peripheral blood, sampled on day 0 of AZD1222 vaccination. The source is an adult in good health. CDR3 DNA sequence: TGTGCCAGCAGCTTGACACGGACGAGGAGTGAAAAACTGTTTTTT. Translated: CASSLTRTRSEKLFF.